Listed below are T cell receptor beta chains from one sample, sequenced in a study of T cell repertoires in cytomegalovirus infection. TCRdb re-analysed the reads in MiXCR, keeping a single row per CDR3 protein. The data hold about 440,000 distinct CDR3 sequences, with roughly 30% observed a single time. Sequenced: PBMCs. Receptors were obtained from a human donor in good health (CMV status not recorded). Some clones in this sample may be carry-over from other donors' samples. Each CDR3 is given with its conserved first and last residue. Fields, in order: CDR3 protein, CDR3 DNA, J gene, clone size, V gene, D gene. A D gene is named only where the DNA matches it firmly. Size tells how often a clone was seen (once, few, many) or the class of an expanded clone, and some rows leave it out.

CASRRQLAGGPNTQYF	TGTGCCAGCAGAAGACAACTAGCGGGGGGCCCGAATACGCAGTATTTT	TRBJ2-3	-	TRBV6-1	TRBD2
CASSQAGASANTPYF	TGTGCCAGCAGCCAAGCGGGGGCCAGCGCGAATACTCCGTATTTT	TRBJ2-3	-	TRBV7-2	TRBD2
CASSRRQDFTDTQYF	TGTGCCAGCAGTCGAAGACAGGATTTTACAGATACGCAGTATTTT	TRBJ2-3	-	TRBV5-4	-
CAISESGGSQEQYF	TGTGCCATCAGTGAGTCTGGCGGCAGCCAGGAGCAGTACTTC	TRBJ2-7	-	TRBV10-3	-
CASSLAHYNEQFF	TGTGCCAGCAGCTTAGCCCATTACAATGAGCAGTTCTTC	TRBJ2-1	many	TRBV7-2	-
CASSYGQDKQYF	TGTGCCAGCAGTTACGGACAGGATAAACAGTACTTC	TRBJ2-7	-	TRBV6-2/TRBV6-3	TRBD1
CATKGGGVDEQFF	TGTGCCACCAAGGGCGGAGGGGTTGATGAGCAGTTCTTC	TRBJ2-1	-	TRBV24-1	-
CASSRTSYTYEQYF	TGTGCCAGCAGCCGGACTAGCTATACCTACGAGCAGTACTTC	TRBJ2-7	-	TRBV7-8	TRBD2
CASSPGHFYNSPLHF	TGTGCCAGCTCACCGGGACACTTCTATAATTCACCCCTCCACTTT	TRBJ1-6	-	TRBV18	-
CASSYGRQGQTEAFF	TGTGCCAGCAGTTACGGTAGGCAGGGGCAGACTGAAGCTTTCTTT	TRBJ1-1	many	TRBV6-5	-
CASRQETQYF	TGTGCCAGCAGGCAAGAGACCCAGTACTTC	TRBJ2-5	few	TRBV6-2/TRBV6-3	-
CASSYSDRIQYF	TGTGCCAGCAGTTACTCTGACAGGATCCAGTACTTC	TRBJ2-4	few	TRBV6-2/TRBV6-3	-
CASPGGDSYSNQPQHF	TGTGCCAGCCCCGGAGGGGACAGTTATAGCAATCAGCCCCAGCATTTT	TRBJ1-5	few	TRBV6-1	TRBD1
CASSFWASGHVGDEQFF	TGTGCCAGCAGTTTCTGGGCTAGCGGCCATGTAGGGGATGAGCAGTTCTTC	TRBJ2-1	-	TRBV12-3/TRBV12-4	TRBD2
CASRWKIGGDVSAYEQYF	TGTGCCAGCAGGTGGAAGATCGGGGGGGACGTCTCAGCCTACGAGCAGTACTTC	TRBJ2-7	-	TRBV6-5	TRBD2
CASSATKNTEAFF	TGTGCCAGTAGCGCCACGAAGAACACTGAAGCTTTCTTT	TRBJ1-1	-	TRBV19	-
CSASPAGGGYQETQYF	TGCAGTGCTAGCCCAGCGGGGGGGGGGTACCAAGAGACCCAGTACTTC	TRBJ2-5	-	TRBV20-1	TRBD2
CSSSLVDLYEQYF	TGTTCAAGCAGCTTAGTAGACTTATACGAGCAGTACTTC	TRBJ2-7	-	TRBV7-8	-
CASSIVLQAITSGGHSYNEQFF	TGTGCCAGTAGTATCGTTCTACAGGCCATTACTAGCGGGGGGCACTCCTACAATGAGCAGTTCTTC	TRBJ2-1	-	TRBV19	TRBD2
CAISGGLNQETQYF	TGTGCCATCAGCGGAGGACTTAACCAAGAGACCCAGTACTTC	TRBJ2-5	-	TRBV10-3	-
CASSPRQGRGYGYTF	TGTGCCAGCAGTCCCCGACAGGGGAGAGGCTATGGCTACACCTTC	TRBJ1-2	few	TRBV12-3/TRBV12-4	TRBD1
CSASAGGSREQFF	TGCAGTGCTAGTGCAGGGGGATCGCGTGAGCAGTTCTTC	TRBJ2-1	few	TRBV20-1	TRBD1
CATQKGQGVSNTEAFF	TGTGCCACTCAGAAGGGACAGGGGGTTTCGAACACTGAAGCTTTCTTT	TRBJ1-1	-	TRBV7-9	TRBD1
CASSPRDLTYEQYF	TGCGCCAGCAGCCCCCGGGACTTAACCTACGAGCAGTACTTC	TRBJ2-7	-	TRBV5-1	-
CASSLARGSGELFF	TGTGCCAGCAGCCTAGCCAGGGGATCCGGGGAGCTGTTTTTT	TRBJ2-2	many	TRBV7-8	-
CASSLDVGAYEQYF	TGTGCCAGCAGCTTAGATGTGGGGGCCTACGAGCAGTACTTC	TRBJ2-7	many	TRBV7-4	-
CASSLGLARDTQYW	TGTGCCAGCAGTCTCGGGCTAGCTCGGGATACGCAGTATTGG	TRBJ2-3	-	TRBV12-3/TRBV12-4	-
CASSLNRGDTQYF	TGTGCCAGCAGCTTAAATCGGGGGGATACGCAGTATTTT	TRBJ2-3	many	TRBV7-2	-
CASSLDSSPYREGGYTF	TGTGCCAGCAGCTTGGACAGCTCTCCCTACCGGGAGGGGGGCTACACCTTC	TRBJ1-2	many	TRBV7-2	-
CASSGNAGGRDSGANVLTF	TGTGCCAGCAGTGGAAATGCGGGGGGGCGAGATTCTGGGGCCAACGTCCTGACTTTC	TRBJ2-6	few	TRBV2	TRBD2
CATSRTGRMNTEAFF	TGTGCCACCAGCAGAACAGGACGGATGAACACTGAAGCTTTCTTT	TRBJ1-1	-	TRBV15	-
CASSLTGVPTEAFF	TGTGCCAGCAGCCTAACAGGGGTACCCACTGAAGCTTTCTTT	TRBJ1-1	-	TRBV9	TRBD1
CASSYSILSRTRNYGYTF	TGTGCCAGCAGTTACTCGATACTCTCCCGTACACGAAACTATGGCTACACCTTC	TRBJ1-2	-	TRBV6-5	-
CSAGRDILTYEQYF	TGCAGTGCTGGTAGGGACATCCTCACCTACGAGCAGTACTTC	TRBJ2-7	-	TRBV20-1	-
CASRGTYHSGANVLTF	TGTGCCAGCAGGGGGACTTACCACTCTGGGGCCAACGTCCTGACTTTC	TRBJ2-6	few	TRBV6-2/TRBV6-3	-
CASSLAKRRTDTQYF	TGTGCCAGCAGCTTAGCGAAGCGACGCACAGATACGCAGTATTTT	TRBJ2-3	many	TRBV7-2	-
CASSPTGEADTQYF	TGTGCCAGCAGTCCTACAGGGGAGGCAGATACGCAGTATTTT	TRBJ2-3	-	TRBV12-3/TRBV12-4	-
CATSRGGLASSHEQYF	TGTGCCACCAGCAGAGGCGGGCTAGCGAGTAGCCACGAGCAGTACTTC	TRBJ2-7	-	TRBV15	-
CSAVQGSSYNSPLHF	TGCAGTGCTGTCCAGGGGAGCTCCTATAATTCACCCCTCCACTTT	TRBJ1-6	-	TRBV20-1	-
CASSLVGTETYQHF	TGTGCCAGCAGCTTAGTTGGGACAGAGACCTACCAGCATTTT	TRBJ1-5	many	TRBV7-8	TRBD1
CARRGARGERFF	TGTGCCCGCCGGGGTGCCCGGGGGGAGCGGTTTTTT	TRBJ2-2	-	TRBV6-1	TRBD2